These 20 T cell receptor beta chains originate from one sample sequenced in a study of blood T cells in healthy people across ages. Using a J-beta primer mix together with a sample-barcoded 5' primer, a second PCR was run for roughly 6 to 12 cycles. TCRdb reprocessed the 5' RACE reads with MiXCR, giving one entry per CDR3 protein. The table lists roughly 1.6 million distinct CDR3 sequences, almost 35% of them singletons. Sequencing was done on a sample of blood. These TCRs come from a woman aged 30 to 39 in good health.

The CDR3 DNA sequence: TGCGCCAGCAGCCAACCGGTCGGCGACAGGGTGAACACAGATACGCAGTATTTT. This encodes CASSQPVGDRVNTDTQYF. The chain is built from TRBV4-1 and TRBJ2-3, with 7 nucleotides matching TRBD1. This CDR3 has 18 residues. With 2 bases clipped from V and 2 bases from J, the junction kept 13 bases outside the gene matches. The V gene's germline CDR1 is MGHRA and CDR2 YSYEKL.

The chain has TRBV20-1 and TRBJ2-7, with D possibly called TRBD1 or TRBD2 (5 bases each). Germline assignment: CDR1 DFQATT and CDR2 SNEGSKA (reference sequence). This CDR3 has 13 residues. V was clipped by 6 bases and J by 4 bases, with 16 bases between them. As DNA, the CDR3 is TGCAGTGCCCCCGGGACCGCTCGGTACGAGCAGTACTTC. This gives the protein CSAPGTARYEQYF.

This clonotype turned up a few times. The V gene is TRBV15, the J gene TRBJ1-2; D gene unclear. Trimming took off 0 bases at V and 8 bases at J, with 16 bases between the two ends. Looked up from germline, CDR1 is LNHNV and CDR2 is YYDKDF (reference sequence). The CDR3 contains 15 residues. This CDR3 is CATSRDLAADAGYTF. The CDR3 nucleotides read TGTGCCACCAGCAGAGATCTCGCGGCAGATGCAGGCTACACCTTC.

This clonotype was found many times. The CDR3 here is CSVAFSGGATDTQYF. CDR3 DNA: TGCAGCGTTGCCTTTAGCGGGGGGGCCACAGATACGCAGTATTTT. This chain joins TRBV29-1 and TRBJ2-3, with 11 bases that match TRBD2. Trimming at V came to 4 bases and at J to 2 bases, leaving 5 bases not matched to a gene. The CDR3 totals 15 residues. Germline V gene sequence: CDR1 SQVTM, CDR2 ANQGSEA.

The chain joins TRBV7-9 to TRBJ1-1; D ambiguous. The CDR3 loop spans 16 amino acids. Germline V CDR1 and CDR2: SEHNR, FQNEAQ (reference sequence). V dropped 6 bases and J dropped 0 bases, with 17 bases sitting between them. The DNA of the CDR3 is TGTGCCAGCAGGGAACCGGCACATCTCATGAACACTGAAGCTTTCTTT. It encodes CASREPAHLMNTEAFF.

This sequence joins TRBV4-2 and TRBJ2-7; TRBD2 matches at 11 bases. There are 17 residues in the CDR3. CDR1 and CDR2 (germline): LGHNA, YNFKEQ. With 0 bases clipped from V and 2 bases from J, the junction kept 6 bases outside the gene matches. Written as DNA, the CDR3 is TGTGCCAGCAGCCAAGAACCGACTAGCGGGATGACCTACGAGCAGTACTTC. Translating gives CASSQEPTSGMTYEQYF.

The gene calls are TRBV5-1 and TRBJ2-5, with 9 nucleotides matching TRBD2. The J call may be mistaken, given a closer DNA end match to TRBJ2-7. Germline V lookup: CDR1 SGHRS, CDR2 YFSETQ. The CDR3 is made up of 14 amino acids. DNA for the CDR3: TGCGCCAGCAAAATAGCGGGAGCCCATTACGAGCAGTACTTC. Its protein is CASKIAGAHYEQYF.

The rearrangement joins TRBV20-1 to TRBJ2-7; the D gene is possibly TRBD1 (6 bases). V dropped 5 bases and J dropped 0 bases, with 17 bases sitting between them. Germline CDR1 is DFQATT and CDR2 is SNEGSKA (reference sequence). The CDR3 covers 15 residues. As DNA, the CDR3 is TGCAGTGCTGGATCACCTACAGGGATCTCCTACGAGCAGTACTTC. Amino acids: CSAGSPTGISYEQYF.

The CDR3 nucleotides are TGTGCCAGCAGCTCCGAGGTGGGGGGGCTGGCCGGGGAGCTGTTTTTT. It specifies CASSSEVGGLAGELFF. V gene TRBV5-6 combines with J gene TRBJ2-2; tentative D call: TRBD2 (7 bases). V gave up 3 bases and J gave up 6 bases, with 18 bases separating them. The length of the CDR3 is 16 residues. Germline V gene data show CDR1 as SGHDT and CDR2 as YYEEEE.

This clonotype has only a few counts. This chain joins TRBV21-1 and TRBJ2-5; TRBD1, as called in the table, went unchecked against the DNA. TRBV21-1 is reported as a pseudogene. The length of the CDR3 is 17 residues. The CDR3 here is CASSKVETGVTKETQYF. The CDR3 nucleotides read TGTGCCAGCAGCAAAGTCGAGACAGGGGTAACTAAAGAGACCCAGTACTTC.

This rearrangement joins TRBV20-1 to TRBJ1-6; D is ambiguous. The CDR3 extends over 17 amino acids. CDR1 and CDR2 from the germline V gene are DFQATT and SNEGSKA (reference sequence). V dropped 0 bases and J dropped 0 bases, with 12 bases sitting between them. The CDR3 nucleotides are TGCAGTGCTAGAGATGTGGACTCGAGCTCCTATAATTCACCCCTCCACTTT. As protein: CSARDVDSSSYNSPLHF.

The J gene is TRBJ2-7, the V gene TRBV2, with D possibly matching TRBD1 (5 bases). CDR1 and CDR2 (germline): SNHLY, FYNNEI. V was trimmed by 6 bases and J by 3 bases, leaving 18 bases between them. The CDR3 spans 15 residues. In DNA form, the CDR3 reads TGTGCCAGCAGACCTGACAGCTGGGGCAACTACGAGCAGTACTTC. It encodes CASRPDSWGNYEQYF.

The chain uses TRBV10-3 and TRBJ1-6; 8 bases are shared with TRBD1. The CDR3 covers 16 residues. Germline V gene sequence: CDR1 ENHRY, CDR2 SYGVKD. Losses at the gene ends were 2 bases for V and 6 bases for J; bases not matched to a gene: 6. CDR3 sequence reads: CAISEAGQGSNSPLHF. CDR3 in DNA: TGTGCCATCAGTGAGGCTGGACAGGGAAGTAATTCACCCCTCCACTTT.

The rearrangement uses TRBV7-8 and TRBJ2-3, with D possibly called TRBD1 or TRBD2 (5 bases each). CDR1 is SGHVS, CDR2 FQNEAQ, per germline. V lost 2 bases, J lost 0 bases, and 15 bases lay in between. The CDR3 has 17 residues. The CDR3 here is CASSLPGPVDSTDTQYF. CDR3 coding DNA: TGTGCCAGCAGCTTACCGGGACCAGTAGACAGCACAGATACGCAGTATTTT.

V usage is TRBV5-1 and J usage is TRBJ2-1; TRBD2 matches 8 bases. The V and J ends lost 4 bases and 5 bases, in that order; junction bases with no gene match: 8. The CDR3 loop spans 15 amino acids. Germline CDR1 is SGHRS and CDR2 is YFSETQ. CDR3 region: CASSRGLARDNEQFF. The DNA of the CDR3 is TGCGCCAGCAGCCGAGGACTAGCTCGGGACAATGAGCAGTTCTTC. Full variable domain (remainder filled in from reference TRBV5-1 and TRBJ2-1): KAGVTQTPRYLIKTRGQQVTLSCSPISGHRSVSWYQQTPGQGLQFLFEYFSETQRNKGNFPGRFSGRQFSNSRSEMNVSTLELGDSALYLCASSRGLARDNEQFFGPGTRLTVL.

This chain links TRBV25-1 with TRBJ1-2; 7 positions match TRBD1. The CDR3 loop spans 17 amino acids. From germline, CDR1 is MGHDK and CDR2 SYGVNS. Unmatched junction bases numbered 11, after V lost 1 base and J lost 3 bases. In DNA form, the CDR3 reads TGTGCCAGCAGTGAATTTAGGGGGCAGGCTCTGCACTATGGCTACACCTTC. Translation gives CASSEFRGQALHYGYTF.

The chain is built from TRBV3-1 and TRBJ2-5; D is tentatively TRBD1 or TRBD2 (5 bases each). This CDR3 is built from 16 residues. CDR1 is LGHDT, CDR2 YNNKEL, per germline (reference sequence). Trimming removed 3 bases at V and 5 bases at J, with 19 bases between. CDR3: CASSQGPPGRRETQYF. The CDR3 bases are TGTGCCAGCAGCCAGGGCCCTCCGGGGCGCCGGGAGACCCAGTACTTC.

This clonotype was counted only a few times. The chain combines TRBV12-3 or TRBV12-4 with TRBJ1-2, with D possibly being TRBD1 (6 bases). The CDR3 has 14 residues. V lost 3 bases to trimming and J lost 8 bases, with 16 bases between them. CDR3 sequence: CASSFAPEGEGYTF. The CDR3 bases are TGTGCCAGCAGTTTCGCCCCCGAGGGGGAGGGCTACACCTTC.

This clonotype was seen only a few times. The V and J genes are TRBV29-1 and TRBJ2-1; D is perhaps TRBD2 (6 bases). Germline CDR1 SQVTM, CDR2 ANQGSEA. Trimming cost V 6 bases and J 1 base, with 13 bases left between them. The CDR3 runs to 14 residues. The CDR3 DNA is TGCAGCGTGGCCCTACTAGCATCCTACAATGAGCAGTTCTTC. Translated, it gives CSVALLASYNEQFF.

About this clonotype: One junction end disagrees with the germline gene, perhaps due to a read error. V is TRBV9 and J is TRBJ1-1; 7 bases are shared with TRBD1. The CDR3 covers 17 residues. Germline V gene sequence: CDR1 SGDLS, CDR2 YYNGEE. CDR3 protein: CASSVGQGVILKTEAFF. The CDR3 bases are TGTGCCAGCAGCGTAGGGCAGGGGGTGATCCTGAAGACTGAAGCTTTCTTT.